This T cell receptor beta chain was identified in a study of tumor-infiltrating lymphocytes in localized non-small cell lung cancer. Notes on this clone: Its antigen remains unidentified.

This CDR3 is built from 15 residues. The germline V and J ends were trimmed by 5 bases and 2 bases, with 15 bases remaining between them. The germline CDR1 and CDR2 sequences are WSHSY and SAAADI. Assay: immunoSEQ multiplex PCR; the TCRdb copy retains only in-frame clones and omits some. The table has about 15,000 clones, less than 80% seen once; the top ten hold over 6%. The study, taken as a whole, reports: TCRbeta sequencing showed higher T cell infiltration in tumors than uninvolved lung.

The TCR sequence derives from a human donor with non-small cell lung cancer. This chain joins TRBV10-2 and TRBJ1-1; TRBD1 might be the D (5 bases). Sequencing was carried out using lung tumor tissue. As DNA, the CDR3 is TGCGCCAGCAGTCGTTTAGGGGAACGAAACACTGAAGCTTTCTTT. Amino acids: CASSRLGERNTEAFF.